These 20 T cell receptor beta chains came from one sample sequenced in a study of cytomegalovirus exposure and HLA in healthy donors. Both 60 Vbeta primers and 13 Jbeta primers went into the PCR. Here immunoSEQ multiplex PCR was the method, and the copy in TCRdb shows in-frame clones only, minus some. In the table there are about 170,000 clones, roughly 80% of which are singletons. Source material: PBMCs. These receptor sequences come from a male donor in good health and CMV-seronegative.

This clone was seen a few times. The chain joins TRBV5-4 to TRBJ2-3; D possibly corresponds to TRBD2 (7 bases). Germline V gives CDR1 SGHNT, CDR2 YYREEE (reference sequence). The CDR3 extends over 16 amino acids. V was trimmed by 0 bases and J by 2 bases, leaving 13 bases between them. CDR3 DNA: TGTGCCAGCAGCTTGGTTCGGGGGGCCGCCACAGATACGCAGTATTTT. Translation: CASSLVRGAATDTQYF. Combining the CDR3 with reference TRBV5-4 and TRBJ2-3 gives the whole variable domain ETGVTQSPTHLIKTRGQQVTLRCSSQSGHNTVSWYQQALGQGPQFIFQYYREEENGRGNFPPRFSGLQFPNYSSELNVNALELDDSALYLCASSLVRGAATDTQYFGPGTRLTVL.

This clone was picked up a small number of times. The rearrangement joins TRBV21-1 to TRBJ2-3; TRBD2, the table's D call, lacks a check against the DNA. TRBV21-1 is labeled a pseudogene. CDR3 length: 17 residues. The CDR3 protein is CASSRGLAGHSTDTQYF. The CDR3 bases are TGTGCCAGCAGCAGGGGACTAGCGGGGCATAGCACAGATACGCAGTATTTT.

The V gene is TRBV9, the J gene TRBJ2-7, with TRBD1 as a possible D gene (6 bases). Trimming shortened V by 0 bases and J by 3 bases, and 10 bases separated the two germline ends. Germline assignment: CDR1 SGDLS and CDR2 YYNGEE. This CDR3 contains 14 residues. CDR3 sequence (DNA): TGTGCCAGCAGCGTAGGACAGGTGGACTACGAGCAGTACTTC. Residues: CASSVGQVDYEQYF.

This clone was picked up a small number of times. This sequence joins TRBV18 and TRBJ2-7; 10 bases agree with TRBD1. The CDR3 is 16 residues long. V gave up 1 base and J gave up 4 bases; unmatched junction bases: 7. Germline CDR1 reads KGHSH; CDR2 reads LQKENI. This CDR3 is CASSPLPGQGIYEQYF. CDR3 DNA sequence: TGTGCCAGCTCACCACTTCCGGGACAGGGGATATACGAGCAGTACTTC.

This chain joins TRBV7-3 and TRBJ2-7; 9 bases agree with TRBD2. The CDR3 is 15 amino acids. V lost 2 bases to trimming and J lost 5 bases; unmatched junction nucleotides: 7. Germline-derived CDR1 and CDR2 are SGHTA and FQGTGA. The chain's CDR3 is CASSLGRRGGDEQYF. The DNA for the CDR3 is TGTGCCAGCAGCTTAGGACGGCGGGGGGGGGACGAGCAGTACTTC.

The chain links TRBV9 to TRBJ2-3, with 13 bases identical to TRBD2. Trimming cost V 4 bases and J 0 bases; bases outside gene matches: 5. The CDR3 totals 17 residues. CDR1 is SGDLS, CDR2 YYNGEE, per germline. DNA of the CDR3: TGTGCCAGCAGCACGGGGACTAGCGGGATTAGCACAGATACGCAGTATTTT. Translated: CASSTGTSGISTDTQYF.

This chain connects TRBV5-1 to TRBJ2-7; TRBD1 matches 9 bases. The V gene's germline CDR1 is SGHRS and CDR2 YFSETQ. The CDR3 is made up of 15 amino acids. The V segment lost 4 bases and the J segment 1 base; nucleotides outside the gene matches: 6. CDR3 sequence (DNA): TGCGCCAGCAGCGCAGGGACAGGGTTATCCTACGAGCAGTACTTC. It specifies CASSAGTGLSYEQYF.

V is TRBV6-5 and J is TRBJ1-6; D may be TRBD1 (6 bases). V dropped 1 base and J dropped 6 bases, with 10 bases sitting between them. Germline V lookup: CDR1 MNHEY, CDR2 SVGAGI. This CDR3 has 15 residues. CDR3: CASSYLTGSNSPLHF. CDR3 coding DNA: TGTGCCAGCAGTTACTTAACAGGGTCTAATTCACCCCTCCACTTT.

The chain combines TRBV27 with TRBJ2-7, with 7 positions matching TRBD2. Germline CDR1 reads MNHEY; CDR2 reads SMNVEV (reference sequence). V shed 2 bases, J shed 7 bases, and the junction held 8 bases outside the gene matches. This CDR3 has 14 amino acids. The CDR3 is CASSLGGRAGEQYF. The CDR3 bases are TGTGCCAGCAGTTTAGGGGGGAGGGCGGGTGAGCAGTACTTC.

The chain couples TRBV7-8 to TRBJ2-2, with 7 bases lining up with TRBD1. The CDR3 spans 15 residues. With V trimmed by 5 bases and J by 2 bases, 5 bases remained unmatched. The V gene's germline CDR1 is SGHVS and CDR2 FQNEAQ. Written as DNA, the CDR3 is TGTGCCAGCAGCGTAGGGACAGCTAACACCGGGGAGCTGTTTTTT. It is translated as CASSVGTANTGELFF.

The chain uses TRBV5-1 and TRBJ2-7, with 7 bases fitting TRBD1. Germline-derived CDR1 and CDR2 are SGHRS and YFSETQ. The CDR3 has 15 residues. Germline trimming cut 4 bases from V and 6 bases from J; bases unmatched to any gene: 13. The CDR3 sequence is CASSHNTERGREQYF. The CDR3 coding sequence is TGCGCCAGCAGCCACAACACCGAAAGGGGGCGCGAGCAGTACTTC.

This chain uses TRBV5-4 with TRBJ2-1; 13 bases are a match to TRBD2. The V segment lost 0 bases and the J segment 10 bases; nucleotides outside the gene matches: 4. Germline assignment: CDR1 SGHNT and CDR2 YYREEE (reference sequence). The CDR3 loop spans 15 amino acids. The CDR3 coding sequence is TGTGCCAGCAGCTTGGACGCGACTAGCGGGAGGGAGCAGTTCTTC. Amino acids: CASSLDATSGREQFF.

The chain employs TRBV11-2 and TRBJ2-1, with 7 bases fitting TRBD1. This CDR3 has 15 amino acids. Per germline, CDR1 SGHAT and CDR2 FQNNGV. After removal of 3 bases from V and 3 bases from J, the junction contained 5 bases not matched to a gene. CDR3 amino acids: CASSFRDSYYNEQFF. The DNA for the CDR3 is TGTGCCAGCAGCTTCCGGGACAGCTACTACAATGAGCAGTTCTTC.

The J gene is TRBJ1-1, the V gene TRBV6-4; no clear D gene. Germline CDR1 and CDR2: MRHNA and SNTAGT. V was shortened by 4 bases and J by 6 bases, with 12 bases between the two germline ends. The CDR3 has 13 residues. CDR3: CASSVDPGAEAFF. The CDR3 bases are TGTGCCAGCAGTGTAGACCCCGGGGCTGAAGCTTTCTTT.

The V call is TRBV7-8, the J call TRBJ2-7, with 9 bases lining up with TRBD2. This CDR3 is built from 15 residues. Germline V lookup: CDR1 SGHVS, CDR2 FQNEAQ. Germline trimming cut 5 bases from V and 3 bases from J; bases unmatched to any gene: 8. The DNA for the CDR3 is TGTGCCAGCAGCCCCCCGATGCGGGAGGGCTACGAGCAGTACTTC. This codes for CASSPPMREGYEQYF.

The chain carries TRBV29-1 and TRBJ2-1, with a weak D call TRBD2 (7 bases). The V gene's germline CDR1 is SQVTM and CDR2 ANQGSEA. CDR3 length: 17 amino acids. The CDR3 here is CSARGAISQKVYNEQFF. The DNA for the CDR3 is TGCAGTGCCCGGGGGGCTATCTCTCAAAAAGTCTACAATGAGCAGTTCTTC.

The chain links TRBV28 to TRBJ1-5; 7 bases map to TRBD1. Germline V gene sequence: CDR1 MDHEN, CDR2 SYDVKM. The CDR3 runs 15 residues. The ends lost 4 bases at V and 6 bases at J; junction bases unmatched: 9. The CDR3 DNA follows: TGTGCCAGCAGTTCTGGGACAGCCTTAGGTCAGCCCCAGCATTTT. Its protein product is CASSSGTALGQPQHF.

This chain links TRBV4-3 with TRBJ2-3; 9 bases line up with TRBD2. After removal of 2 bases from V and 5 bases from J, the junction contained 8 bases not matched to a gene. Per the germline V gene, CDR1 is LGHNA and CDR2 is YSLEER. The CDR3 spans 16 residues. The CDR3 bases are TGCGCCAGCAGCCAACTCTGGCGGGGGGGCCTAGATACGCAGTATTTT. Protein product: CASSQLWRGGLDTQYF.

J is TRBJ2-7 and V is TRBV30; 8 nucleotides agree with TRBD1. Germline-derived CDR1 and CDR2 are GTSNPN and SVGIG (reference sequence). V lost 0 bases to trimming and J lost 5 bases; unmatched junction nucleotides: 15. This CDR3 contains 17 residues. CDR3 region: CAWSVPVAGGTVNEQYF. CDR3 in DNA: TGTGCCTGGAGTGTACCCGTGGCAGGGGGCACCGTAAACGAGCAGTACTTC.

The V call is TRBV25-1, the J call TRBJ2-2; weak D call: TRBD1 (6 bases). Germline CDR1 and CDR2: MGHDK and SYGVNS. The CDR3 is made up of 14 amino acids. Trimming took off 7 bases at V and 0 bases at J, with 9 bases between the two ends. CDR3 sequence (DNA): TGTGCCAGCATGGGGACAACGAACACCGGGGAGCTGTTTTTT. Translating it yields CASMGTTNTGELFF.